This TCR beta chain was sequenced for a study of early T cells in non-severe SARS-CoV-2 infection (dated by TCRdb to 2020 to 2022). Some background on the complete study: Because TCR sequencing was done on bulk RNA from unsorted whole blood, the alpha and beta chains could not be paired.

This was a case-control study nested in a cohort of healthcare workers in London, UK, who had nasopharyngeal swab PCR tests and blood samples taken every week. Between 23 and 31 March 2020, the week of the UK lockdown, healthcare workers were enrolled and then followed up weekly for as long as 16 weeks. Preparation of the library involved 5' RACE. The sample was run on a NextSeq 500. The TCR library protocol attached unique molecular identifiers to individual cDNA molecules to correct for sequencing error and PCR bias. Both TCR alpha and beta chains were sequenced, and tight co-correlation was observed between alpha and beta sequence abundances in each sample. Per the source publication's procedure: Decombinator V4 was used to annotate the V gene, J gene and CDR3 of the TCR sequences. TCRs were defined as expanded if a significant change between any two time points was detected under a Poisson model with p below 0.0001. TCR abundances were normalised to the total number of TCRs sequenced per sample and were expressed as counts per million. MAIT TCRs were defined by TRAV1-2 paired with TRAJ12, TRAJ20 or TRAJ33, and iNKT TCRs by TRAV10 paired with TRAJ18. A search of VDJdb, accessed on 1 November 2021, was run for TCRs annotated to CMV, EBV and SARS-CoV-2, with TCRs annotated for multiple antigens excluded. Through fastp at Q25 and MiXCR, TCRdb rebuilt clones from the public reads, retaining in-frame beta chains. Every distinct CDR3 protein forms one entry, paired with its most common genes and DNA. These V and J calls are TCRdb output, not the study's own analysis. A total of 95,000 to 100,000 distinct CDR3 sequences appear in this sample, 8% to 13% of them only once. The ten largest make up 5.1% of the sample.

On this clonotype: The clone's antigen remains unknown. The sample holds no much larger clone one base away, and base qualities are not on file.

The CDR3 runs 13 amino acids, cysteine and phenylalanine included. This entry keeps only the CDR3 DNA: 39 bases, framed from base 1. V is cut by 5 bases and J by 3 bases, and the space between the germline ends is 7 bases. Points the paper makes about the study in general: VDJdb matching was skewed toward anti-spike CD8 responses, so virus-specific expansions were likely underestimated and private and CD4 specificities were missed.

The TCR sequence derives from an adult who was a healthcare worker with PCR-confirmed SARS-CoV-2 infection or an uninfected control (not recorded which). The sequenced material came from whole blood. The rearrangement combines TRBV12-3 or TRBV12-4 with TRBJ2-2, and TRBD1 may be the D gene, going by 5 matching bases. This receptor carries the CDR3 CASSTTDTGELFF. The base sequence is TGTGCCAGCAGTACGACAGACACCGGGGAGCTGTTTTTT.